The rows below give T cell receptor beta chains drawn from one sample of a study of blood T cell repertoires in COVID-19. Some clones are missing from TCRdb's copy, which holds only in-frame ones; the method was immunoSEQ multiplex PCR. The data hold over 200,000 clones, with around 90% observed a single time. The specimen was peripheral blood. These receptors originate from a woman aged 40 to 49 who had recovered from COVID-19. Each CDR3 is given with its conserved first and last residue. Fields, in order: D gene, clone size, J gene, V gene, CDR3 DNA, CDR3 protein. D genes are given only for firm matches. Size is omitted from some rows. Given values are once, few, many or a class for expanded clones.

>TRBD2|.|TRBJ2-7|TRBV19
TGTGCCAGTAGTACGGGCGGGAGCACCGAGCAGTACTTC
CASSTGGSTEQYF
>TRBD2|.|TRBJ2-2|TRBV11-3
TGTGCCAGCAGCAAAGAAACCAGAGCGGGGGGCGGGGAGCTGTTTTTT
CASSKETRAGGGELFF
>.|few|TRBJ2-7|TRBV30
TGTGCCTGGAGTGTACTTGAGGGGCAGTACTTC
CAWSVLEGQYF
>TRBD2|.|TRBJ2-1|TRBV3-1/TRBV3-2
TGTGCCAGCAGCCAAGTAGGAGCGGGAGGCAATGAGCAGTTCTTC
CASSQVGAGGNEQFF
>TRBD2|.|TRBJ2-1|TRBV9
TGTGCCAGCAGCGTACCCCAGGGCGTAGCGGGAGCATCCTACAATGAGCAGTTCTTC
CASSVPQGVAGASYNEQFF
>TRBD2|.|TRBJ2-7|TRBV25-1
TGTGCCAGCAGGCGGGGGGCTTGGGACGAGCAGTACTTC
CASRRGAWDEQYF
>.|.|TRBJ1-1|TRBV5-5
TGTGCCAGCAGCGCGGGACCGGACACTGAAGCTTTCTTT
CASSAGPDTEAFF
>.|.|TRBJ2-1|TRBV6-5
TGTGCCAGCACCCCACCGGGACTTAACTACAATGAGCAGTTCTTC
CASTPPGLNYNEQFF
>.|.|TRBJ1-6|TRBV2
TGTGCCAGCAACCCGGGACACAGCCATTCACCCCTCCACTTT
CASNPGHSHSPLHF
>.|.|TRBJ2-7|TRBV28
TGTGCCAGCAGTTGGTCAGGGTCCCGCTACGAGCAGTACTTC
CASSWSGSRYEQYF
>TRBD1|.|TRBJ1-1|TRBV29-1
TGCAGCGTGGGGGGGACAGGGACCACTGAAGCTTTCTTT
CSVGGTGTTEAFF
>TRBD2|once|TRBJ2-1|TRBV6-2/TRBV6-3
TGTGCCAGCAGTTACTCGATACTAGCGGGAGGGCTGGGCAATGAGCAGTTCTTC
CASSYSILAGGLGNEQFF
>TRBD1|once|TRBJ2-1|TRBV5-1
TGCGCCAGCTATCATACAGGGGGACATGAGCAGTTCTTC
CASYHTGGHEQFF
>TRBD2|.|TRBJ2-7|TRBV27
TGTGCCAGCAGTTTAACGGGTAGCGGGAGTGGGTACGAGCAGTACTTC
CASSLTGSGSGYEQYF
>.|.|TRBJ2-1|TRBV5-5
TGTGCCAGCAGCTTGTTAGGGGAGGTCTACAATGAGCAGTTCTTC
CASSLLGEVYNEQFF
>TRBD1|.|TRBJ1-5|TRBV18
TGTGCCAGCTCACCGACAGGGGGCCTCAATCAGCCCCAGCATTTT
CASSPTGGLNQPQHF
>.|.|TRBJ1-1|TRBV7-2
TGTGCCAGCAGCTTAGGGCGGGGGAACACTGAAGCTTTCTTT
CASSLGRGNTEAFF
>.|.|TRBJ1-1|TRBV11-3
TGTGCCAGCAGCTTAGGCGGACAGAGGAACACTGAAGCTTTCTTT
CASSLGGQRNTEAFF
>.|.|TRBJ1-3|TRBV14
TGTGCCAGCAGCCCACAGGGTGGAAACACCATATATTTT
CASSPQGGNTIYF
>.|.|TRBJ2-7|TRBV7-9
TGTGCCAGCAGCTTAGAGGCCAGGCCCTACGAGCAGTACTTC
CASSLEARPYEQYF
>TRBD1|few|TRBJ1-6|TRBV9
TGTGCCAGCAGCGTCTCACAGGGGAGTAATTCACCCCTCCACTTT
CASSVSQGSNSPLHF
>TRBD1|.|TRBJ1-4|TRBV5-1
TGCGCCAGCAGCTTGACAGGGGGGGAAAAACTGTTTTTT
CASSLTGGEKLFF
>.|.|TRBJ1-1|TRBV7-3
TGTGCCAGCAGCGGGCGGGGGACTGAAGCTTTCTTT
CASSGRGTEAFF
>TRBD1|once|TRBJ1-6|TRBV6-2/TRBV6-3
TGTGCCAGCAGCCGGGACAGGGGATATAATTCACCCCTCCACTTT
CASSRDRGYNSPLHF
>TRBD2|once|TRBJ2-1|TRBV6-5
TGTGCCAGCAGCCCGGTCGGGGGGTACAATGAGCAGTTCTTC
CASSPVGGYNEQFF
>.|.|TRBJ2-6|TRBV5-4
TGTGCCAGCAGCTTTTTGCAGCCCGGGTCCAACGTCCTGACTTTC
CASSFLQPGSNVLTF
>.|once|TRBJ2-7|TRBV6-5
TGTGCCAGCAGGAAGGAGCAGGGGCCTTCCTACGAGCAGTACTTC
CASRKEQGPSYEQYF
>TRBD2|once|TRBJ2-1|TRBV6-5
TGTGCCAGCAGTTACGATCTAGTCGCGGGGGATGAGCAGTTCTTC
CASSYDLVAGDEQFF
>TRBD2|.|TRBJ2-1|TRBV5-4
TGTGCCAGCAGCCCATCAGGGGGACTAGCGGGAGGAGTTGAGCAGTTCTTC
CASSPSGGLAGGVEQFF
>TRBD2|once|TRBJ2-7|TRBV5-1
TGCGCCAGCAGCTTGGCGGGACTAGCGGGAGGCCCCTCCTACGAGCAGTACTTC
CASSLAGLAGGPSYEQYF
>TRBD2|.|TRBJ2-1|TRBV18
TGTGCCAGCTCAACACCCGCAGCTAGCGGAAGCTCCTACAATGAGCAGTTCTTC
CASSTPAASGSSYNEQFF
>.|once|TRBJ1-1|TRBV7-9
TGTGCCAGCAGCCTTAATAGGGGAGGAACTGAAGCTTTCTTT
CASSLNRGGTEAFF
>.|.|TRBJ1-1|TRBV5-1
TGCGCCAGCAGCTTGGGCCAGGGCCTGAACACTGAAGCTTTCTTT
CASSLGQGLNTEAFF
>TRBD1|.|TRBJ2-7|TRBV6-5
TGTGCCAGCCGGGACAGGGCTGTATCGGAGCAGTACTTC
CASRDRAVSEQYF
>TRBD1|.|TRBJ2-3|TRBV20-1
TGCAGTGCGAGTAAGACAGGGGACGAGTATTTT
CSASKTGDEYF
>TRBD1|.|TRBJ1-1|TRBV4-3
TGCGCCAGCAGCCAAAGTGTGGGGACAGGGCCGAACACTGAAGCTTTCTTT
CASSQSVGTGPNTEAFF
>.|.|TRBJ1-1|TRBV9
TGTGCCAGCACCAAAGGGGGTCGTGGCGGCACTGAAGCTTTCTTT
CASTKGGRGGTEAFF
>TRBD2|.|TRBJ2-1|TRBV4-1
TGCGCCAGCAGCCAAGATGGGACTAGCGGAGCCTACAATGAGCAGTTCTTC
CASSQDGTSGAYNEQFF
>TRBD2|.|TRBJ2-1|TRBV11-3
TGTGCCAGCAGCTCTAGGGGGGGACTAGCGGGGAATGAGCAGTTCTTC
CASSSRGGLAGNEQFF
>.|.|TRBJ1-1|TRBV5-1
TGCGCCAGCAGCTTGGCGGGGGGCTCGGGTGAAGCTTTCTTT
CASSLAGGSGEAFF
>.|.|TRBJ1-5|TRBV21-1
TGTGCCAGCAGCCCCCCGCCCCCGGGACTTATGCCCCAGCATTTT
CASSPPPPGLMPQHF
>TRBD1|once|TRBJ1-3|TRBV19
TGTGCCAGTAGCGACAGGGAAGGAGACACCATATATTTT
CASSDREGDTIYF
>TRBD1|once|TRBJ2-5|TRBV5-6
TGTGCCAGCAGCAAGGGACAGATCCAAGAGACCCAGTACTTC
CASSKGQIQETQYF
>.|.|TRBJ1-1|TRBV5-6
TGTGCCAGCAGCTTGGGGGGTGGGGCGGACACTGAAGCTTTCTTT
CASSLGGGADTEAFF
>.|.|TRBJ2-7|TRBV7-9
TGTGCCCCCAGCGGACTCAGCTCCTACGAGCAGTACTTC
CAPSGLSSYEQYF
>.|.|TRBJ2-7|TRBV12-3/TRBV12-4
TGTGCCAGCAGCCTTACTAGAGAAGGCGAGCAGTACTTC
CASSLTREGEQYF
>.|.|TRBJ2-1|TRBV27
TGTGCCAGCAGTTCCCTGGCCGGGGGTGAGCAGTTCTTC
CASSSLAGGEQFF
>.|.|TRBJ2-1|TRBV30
TGTGCCTGGAGTGCTGGGACATACAATGAGCAGTTCTTC
CAWSAGTYNEQFF
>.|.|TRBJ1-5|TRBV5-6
TGTGCCAGCAGCCAGGGGTACCAGGGTCAGCCCCAGCATTTT
CASSQGYQGQPQHF
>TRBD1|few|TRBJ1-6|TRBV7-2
TGTGCCAGCAGCTTTCGGGACAGGGGGCTTTCACCCCTCCACTTT
CASSFRDRGLSPLHF
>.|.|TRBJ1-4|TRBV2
TGTGCCAGCAGGGCAGGAACTAATGAAAAACTGTTTTTT
CASRAGTNEKLFF
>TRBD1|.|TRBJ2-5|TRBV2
TGTGCCAGCACCCGAGACAGGGGGAAGACCCAGTACTTC
CASTRDRGKTQYF
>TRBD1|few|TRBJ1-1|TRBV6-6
TGTGCCAGCAGAGAGAGCAGGGGGTCGGACACTGAAGCTTTCTTT
CASRESRGSDTEAFF
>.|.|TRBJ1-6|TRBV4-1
TGCGCCAGCAGCCAAGGGGGCCCAGCGGGTTCACCCCTCCACTTT
CASSQGGPAGSPLHF
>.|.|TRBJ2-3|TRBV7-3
TGTGCCAGCAGCCAATCCGGGGGTTCCACAGATACGCAGTATTTT
CASSQSGGSTDTQYF
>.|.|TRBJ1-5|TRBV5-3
TGTGCCAGAAGCCACCCACCCCGGGACACTAATCAGCCCCAGCATTTT
CARSHPPRDTNQPQHF
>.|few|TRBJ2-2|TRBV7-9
TGTGCCAGCAGCTTAGCCCGGCGGTGGGGCGGGACAGACGAGCTGTTTTTT
CASSLARRWGGTDELFF